The T cell receptor beta chain under discussion was sequenced for a study of tumor-infiltrating lymphocytes in primary liver carcinoma. This CDR3 has 14 residues. Germline V gene sequence: CDR1 SEHNR, CDR2 FQNEAQ (reference sequence). Trimming took off 5 bases at V and 2 bases at J, with 13 bases between the two ends. This clonotype was seen once. Its specificity is unknown. Unsorted whole blood supplied the RNA, and germline DNA was extracted too. Enrolled patients were chronically infected with HBV and treatment-naive. The study, taken as a whole, reports: Researchers found tumor-adjacent and tumor-blood pairs overlapped less than tumor region pairs.

The input was 500 ng total RNA; TCR beta cDNA was made from it with a constant-region primer. It was through three nested multiplex PCR rounds of slightly modified ARM-PCR that TCR beta libraries arose. The study ran its first two PCR rounds for approximately 11 cycles each, using TRBV1-TRBV30 forward primers and a C-beta reverse primer. MiXCR was run by TCRdb on the multiplex PCR reads, yielding one entry per CDR3 protein. The sample lists about 180,000 distinct CDR3 sequences, 50% to 75% occurring once. This receptor was identified in a man aged 40-49 years with primary liver carcinoma and hepatitis B virus infection. This chain connects TRBV7-9 to TRBJ2-7; D perhaps matches TRBD2 (6 bases). The sequencing input was peripheral blood. The CDR3 sequence: CASSPTSLPYEQYF. In DNA form, the CDR3 reads TGTGCCAGCAGCCCGACTAGTTTACCCTACGAGCAGTACTTC.